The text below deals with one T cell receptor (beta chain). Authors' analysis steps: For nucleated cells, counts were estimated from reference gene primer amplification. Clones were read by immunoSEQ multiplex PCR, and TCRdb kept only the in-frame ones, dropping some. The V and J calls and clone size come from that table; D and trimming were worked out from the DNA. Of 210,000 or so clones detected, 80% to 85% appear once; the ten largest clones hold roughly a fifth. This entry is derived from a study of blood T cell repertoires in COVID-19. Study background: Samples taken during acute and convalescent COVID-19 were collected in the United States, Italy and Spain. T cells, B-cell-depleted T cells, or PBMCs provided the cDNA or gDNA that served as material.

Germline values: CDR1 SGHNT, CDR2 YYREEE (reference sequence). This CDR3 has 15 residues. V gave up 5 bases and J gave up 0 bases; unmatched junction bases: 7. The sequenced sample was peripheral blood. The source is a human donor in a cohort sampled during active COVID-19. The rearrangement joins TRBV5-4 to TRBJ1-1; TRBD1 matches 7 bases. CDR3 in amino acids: CASRSQGVMNTEAFF. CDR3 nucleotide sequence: TGTGCCAGCAGGTCTCAGGGGGTAATGAACACTGAAGCTTTCTTT.